This T cell receptor beta chain was recorded in a study of T cells in Graves' hyperthyroidism and ophthalmopathy. Uncontrolled infection, other autoimmune disease, pregnancy or lactation excluded patients. Study findings and constraints: Separating ophthalmopathy from stable hyperthyroidism was achieved by a 13 V-J model. Most thyroid-expanded clonotypes above 0.001 were also found in blood.

This clonotype was observed a few times. Its antigen is as yet unknown. Amplification yielded TCR beta CDR3 regions, with RNA transcripts as the source. The TCR CDR3 first-round RT-PCR relied on the HTBI primer set. MiXCR, applied by TCRdb to the multiplex PCR reads, yields one record per CDR3 protein. This sample carries 500,000 to 800,000 distinct CDR3 sequences, approximately 42% of them seen once, and the ten largest clones take under 8%. The material sequenced was peripheral blood or thyroid tissue (not recorded which). The origin of this receptor is an adult man with Graves' disease, either hyperthyroidism or ophthalmopathy (not recorded which).

The CDR3 DNA follows: TGTGCCAGCAGCGCCGGAGGGGGCAGACACCTTGGCTACACCTTC. Translation: CASSAGGGRHLGYTF. The chain carries TRBV9 and TRBJ1-2; 7 bases align to TRBD1. V gave up 3 bases and J gave up 7 bases; unmatched junction bases: 12. CDR3 length equals 15 residues. Germline V gene sequence: CDR1 SGDLS, CDR2 YYNGEE.